Listed here are 32 T cell receptor beta chains from one sample, sequenced in a study of cytomegalovirus exposure and HLA in healthy donors. Vbeta (60) and Jbeta (13) primers were used in the PCR. Measured with immunoSEQ multiplex PCR; TCRdb has only the in-frame clones, and not every one. The data contain over 250,000 clones, 86% of them seen just once; the ten biggest clones take up 3.5% to 4.5%. Source material: PBMCs. These receptor sequences come from a man aged 40-49 years in good health and CMV-seropositive.

The chain combines TRBV4-1 with TRBJ2-5, with TRBD1 matching 11 bases. The V and J ends lost 8 bases and 3 bases, in that order; junction bases with no gene match: 2. The CDR3 runs to 13 residues. From germline, CDR1 is MGHRA and CDR2 YSYEKL. CDR3 coding DNA: TGCGCCAGCGGGACAGGGGGTGAAGAGACCCAGTACTTC. Protein: CASGTGGEETQYF.

The V gene is TRBV29-1, the J gene TRBJ1-3; TRBD1 might be the D (6 bases). Germline V gene data show CDR1 as SQVTM and CDR2 as ANQGSEA. The ends were cut back, 7 bases at V and 0 bases at J, with 10 bases in the middle. The CDR3 runs to 13 residues. The CDR3 nucleotides are TGCAGCGCCGGACAGCGCTCTGGAAACACCATATATTTT. Its translation: CSAGQRSGNTIYF.

The V gene is TRBV6-4, the J gene TRBJ2-1; D uncertain. Trimming took off 0 bases at V and 8 bases at J, with 11 bases between the two ends. This CDR3 has 14 residues. Germline CDR1 MRHNA, CDR2 SNTAGT. CDR3 amino acids: CASSDSYAADEQFF. CDR3 in DNA: TGTGCCAGCAGTGACTCGTACGCTGCAGATGAGCAGTTCTTC.

The chain links TRBV5-8 to TRBJ1-4; TRBD1 aligns across 9 bases. V dropped 6 bases and J dropped 8; count of bases not matched to a gene: 8. Germline assignment: CDR1 SGHTS and CDR2 YDEGEE. This CDR3 region has 14 residues. The CDR3: CASTYRGPGEKLFF. CDR3 DNA: TGTGCCAGCACCTACAGGGGGCCAGGGGAAAAACTGTTTTTT.

About this clone: The identical CDR3 is also encoded by other nucleotide sequences in the sample. The rearrangement links TRBV7-2 to TRBJ1-1; perhaps TRBD1 as D (5 bases). CDR1 and CDR2 from the germline V gene are SGHTA and FQGNSA. V lost 4 bases to trimming and J lost 2 bases, with 8 bases between them. This CDR3 spans 13 amino acids. Written as DNA, the CDR3 is TGTGCCAGCAGCTCGACAGTTAACACTGAAGCTTTCTTT. Amino acids: CASSSTVNTEAFF.

This CDR3 is CASSRRTGGQETQYF. The CDR3 DNA sequence: TGTGCCAGCAGCCGACGGACAGGGGGGCAAGAGACCCAGTACTTC. This chain links TRBV7-9 with TRBJ2-5; TRBD1 agrees at 10 bases. The germline gives CDR1 SEHNR, CDR2 FQNEAQ (reference sequence). Unmatched junction bases numbered 5, after V lost 5 bases and J lost 2 bases. This CDR3 spans 15 amino acids.

This clone was seen a single time. The CDR3 here is CASSIFIRAGGLNTEAFF. CDR3 nucleotides: TGTGCCAGTAGTATATTTATTCGAGCAGGGGGCCTGAACACTGAAGCTTTCTTT. The V call is TRBV19, the J call TRBJ1-1, with TRBD1 identical over 8 bases. Trimming at V came to 2 bases and at J to 0 bases, leaving 11 bases not matched to a gene. The CDR3 sequence is 18 residues long. Germline CDR1 reads LNHDA; CDR2 reads SQIVND (reference sequence).

The chain employs TRBV7-9 and TRBJ1-2, with TRBD1 identical over 8 bases. Unmatched junction bases numbered 10, after V lost 8 bases and J lost 2 bases. CDR3 length: 15 amino acids. Germline V gives CDR1 SEHNR, CDR2 FQNEAQ (reference sequence). The CDR3 DNA follows: TGTGCCAGCCTACCCCTGACAGGGGAAAACTATGGCTACACCTTC. Encoded protein: CASLPLTGENYGYTF.

This clone was detected only once. The chain has TRBV28 and TRBJ1-2, with 8 bases lining up with TRBD1. V was pared by 6 bases and J by 1 base, with 7 bases of the junction left unmatched. The CDR3 totals 15 residues. Germline values: CDR1 MDHEN, CDR2 SYDVKM. The CDR3: CASSSRTGNNYGYTF. The CDR3 DNA is TGTGCCAGCAGCTCGAGGACAGGGAATAACTATGGCTACACCTTC.

V and J are TRBV5-8 and TRBJ1-5, with TRBD1 matching 11 bases. V trimming: 5 bases; J trimming: 1 base; junction bases outside the gene matches: 8. The V gene's germline CDR1 is SGHTS and CDR2 YDEGEE. The CDR3 sequence is 17 residues long. The CDR3 coding sequence is TGTGCCAGCAGATCCGGGACAGGGGGTTTCAGCAATCAGCCCCAGCATTTT. Its translation: CASRSGTGGFSNQPQHF.

This chain uses TRBV4-1 with TRBJ2-1; 13 nucleotides line up with TRBD2. CDR1 is MGHRA and CDR2 is YSYEKL in the germline V gene. The J segment lost 4 bases and the V segment lost 3 bases, leaving 6 bases of the junction unmatched. The CDR3 extends over 17 amino acids. CDR3 amino acids: CASSQGLAGKLYNEQFF. The CDR3 coding sequence is TGCGCCAGCAGCCAGGGACTAGCGGGGAAGTTATACAATGAGCAGTTCTTC.

The V call is TRBV7-9, the J call TRBJ2-2; TRBD2 agrees at 9 bases. The J segment lost 7 bases and the V segment lost 3 bases, leaving 6 bases of the junction unmatched. CDR1 and CDR2 (germline): SEHNR, FQNEAQ (reference sequence). The CDR3 contains 15 residues. DNA for the CDR3: TGTGCCAGCAGCTTCGGCGGGAGGGCCGACGGGGAGCTGTTTTTT. This gives the protein CASSFGGRADGELFF.

The chain recombines TRBV7-3 with TRBJ2-3, with 9 positions matching TRBD2. V lost 3 bases to trimming and J lost 2 bases; unmatched junction nucleotides: 6. The V gene's germline CDR1 is SGHTA and CDR2 FQGTGA. CDR3 length: 16 amino acids. The DNA of the CDR3 is TGTGCCAGCAGCTTCCCCGGGACTAGCCCCACAGATACGCAGTATTTT. Protein: CASSFPGTSPTDTQYF.

This clone has a handful of counts. This chain connects TRBV12-5 to TRBJ1-1, with D perhaps matching TRBD1 (5 bases). V was shortened by 1 base and J by 1 base, with 10 bases between the two germline ends. CDR1 LGHNT and CDR2 FRNRAP come from the germline V gene. The CDR3 runs to 15 residues. The CDR3 reads CASGLAGNGNTEAFF. In nucleotides, the CDR3 is TGTGCTAGTGGTTTGGCAGGGAACGGGAACACTGAAGCTTTCTTT.

The chain combines TRBV6-5 with TRBJ2-1, with 7 bases lining up with TRBD2. V was clipped by 6 bases and J by 4 bases; unmatched bases: 9. The CDR3 spans 15 residues. The germline gives CDR1 MNHEY, CDR2 SVGAGI. The DNA for the CDR3 is TGTGCCAGCAGCCGCGGACTAGTCCCATACAATGAGCAGTTCTTC. It yields the protein CASSRGLVPYNEQFF.

This clone is a singleton in its sample. DNA for the CDR3: TGTGCCAGCAGTGAAGTTGTCGGTTCCTACGAGCAGTACTTC. This gives the protein CASSEVVGSYEQYF. The genes are TRBV25-1 and TRBJ2-7; D call uncertain. The ends were cut back, 2 bases at V and 1 base at J, with 9 bases in the middle. The length of the CDR3 is 14 residues. Germline V CDR1 and CDR2: MGHDK, SYGVNS.

This chain connects TRBV18 to TRBJ1-4, with 8 positions matching TRBD1. The CDR3 sequence is 21 residues long. Germline V gene sequence: CDR1 KGHSH, CDR2 LQKENI. V trimming: 3 bases; J trimming: 4 bases; junction bases outside the gene matches: 22. The CDR3 region has the DNA TGTGCCAGCTCACCGTCCAGGGGGCTAGATTCGTCCCTCGATTATAATGAAAAACTGTTTTTT. Protein sequence: CASSPSRGLDSSLDYNEKLFF.

The J gene is TRBJ2-1, the V gene TRBV11-3; D may be TRBD2 (5 bases). CDR1 and CDR2 from the germline V gene are SGHNT and YENEEA. The CDR3 spans 15 residues. Deletions cut 3 bases from V and 0 bases from J, with 9 bases between. CDR3 DNA: TGTGCCAGCAGCTTTAGCGAGGGCTCCTACAATGAGCAGTTCTTC. It specifies CASSFSEGSYNEQFF.

The CDR3: CASASRGNQPQHF. The DNA for the CDR3 is TGTGCCAGCGCGAGCCGGGGCAATCAGCCCCAGCATTTT. The gene calls are TRBV19 and TRBJ1-5, with D unclear. Germline-derived CDR1 and CDR2 are LNHDA and SQIVND (reference sequence). V gave up 9 bases and J gave up 2 bases, with 11 bases separating them. The CDR3 extends over 13 amino acids.

This clone was seen a single time. This chain joins TRBV7-3 and TRBJ1-4; D might be TRBD1 (6 bases). This CDR3 is built from 10 residues. Germline V CDR1 and CDR2: SGHTA, FQGTGA. In nucleotides, the CDR3 is TGTGCGAGCGGAACAGGGAAACTGTTTTTT. Translating gives CASGTGKLFF.

The chain recombines TRBV19 with TRBJ2-1; TRBD2 aligns across 13 bases. CDR1 and CDR2 (germline): LNHDA, SQIVND (reference sequence). Germline trimming cut 10 bases from V and 3 bases from J; bases unmatched to any gene: 9. The CDR3 consists of 16 residues. CDR3 loop: CATSGTSGTYYNEQFF. CDR3 sequence (DNA): TGTGCCACCTCCGGGACTAGCGGGACTTACTACAATGAGCAGTTCTTC.

The J gene is TRBJ1-1, the V gene TRBV18, with no clear D. Between the trimmed V and J ends, which lost 0 bases and 6 bases, there was a span of 11 bases. This CDR3 region has 14 residues. Germline V gene lookup returns CDR1 KGHSH and CDR2 LQKENI. The CDR3 protein is CASSPPEGRAEAFF. The CDR3 coding sequence is TGTGCCAGCTCACCACCGGAGGGTAGGGCTGAAGCTTTCTTT.

The count of this clone is one. V and J are TRBV7-3 and TRBJ2-3; 8 bases line up with TRBD2. The length of the CDR3 is 15 residues. Per the germline V gene, CDR1 is SGHTA and CDR2 is FQGTGA. Unmatched junction bases numbered 4, after V lost 3 bases and J lost 2 bases. This CDR3 is CASSFGLADTDTQYF. For the CDR3, the DNA is TGTGCCAGCAGCTTCGGACTAGCTGACACAGATACGCAGTATTTT. The variable domain in full, with the rest retrieved from reference TRBV7-3 and TRBJ2-3, is GAGVSQTPSNKVTEKGKYVELRCDPISGHTALYWYRQSLGQGPEFLIYFQGTGAADDSGLPNDRFFAVRPEGSVSTLKIQRTERGDSAVYLCASSFGLADTDTQYFGPGTRLTVL.

This chain connects TRBV7-9 to TRBJ2-7; 11 bases are a match to TRBD1. V shed 8 bases, J shed 1 base, and the junction held 16 bases outside the gene matches. This CDR3 region has 18 residues. Germline values: CDR1 SEHNR, CDR2 FQNEAQ (reference sequence). The CDR3 loop reads CASAPAASGTGGSYEQYF. As DNA, the CDR3 is TGTGCCAGCGCCCCAGCAGCATCCGGGACAGGGGGATCCTACGAGCAGTACTTC.

V usage is TRBV11-1 and J usage is TRBJ1-1; D unclear. Germline lookup yields CDR1 SGHAT and CDR2 FQDESV (reference sequence). The CDR3 sequence is 13 residues long. V lost 7 bases, J lost 3 bases, and 12 bases lay in between. The CDR3 DNA reads TGTGCCAGCAAACTTGGCGGGGACACTGAAGCTTTCTTT. It yields the protein CASKLGGDTEAFF. The whole variable domain, remainder taken from reference TRBV11-1 and TRBJ1-1, is EAEVAQSPRYKITEKSQAVAFWCDPISGHATLYWYRQILGQGPELLVQFQDESVVDDSQLPKDRFSAERLKGVDSTLKIQPAELGDSAMYLCASKLGGDTEAFFGQGTRLTVV.

The chain joins TRBV6-4 to TRBJ2-7, with TRBD1 identical over 7 bases. The J segment lost 3 bases and the V segment lost 4 bases, leaving 21 bases of the junction unmatched. The CDR3 runs to 19 residues. CDR1 and CDR2 (germline): MRHNA, SNTAGT. The CDR3 nucleotides are TGTGCCAGCAGTGGACCCCAAGGGGGCAACAACGTTAAACGCTACGAGCAGTACTTC. It codes for CASSGPQGGNNVKRYEQYF.

The rearrangement joins TRBV29-1 to TRBJ1-2, with a tentative D call TRBD1 (6 bases). The CDR3 is 19 amino acids. Germline CDR1 and CDR2: SQVTM and ANQGSEA. V lost 6 bases, J lost 1 base, and 30 bases lay in between. CDR3 nucleotide sequence: TGCAGCGTGAGGGGGGAGGGGGGGTCACTGAATTCTATTAACTATGGCTACACCTTC. Translated, it gives CSVRGEGGSLNSINYGYTF.

CDR3 bases: TGTGCCAGTAGTCTAAGCGGGACTAGCGGATCTCTCACAGATACGCAGTATTTT. As protein: CASSLSGTSGSLTDTQYF. The chain is built from TRBV19 and TRBJ2-3; 11 bases agree with TRBD2. Germline V gene data show CDR1 as LNHDA and CDR2 as SQIVND (reference sequence). With V trimmed by 5 bases and J by 2 bases, 12 bases remained unmatched. This CDR3 is built from 18 residues.

V gene TRBV6-5 combines with J gene TRBJ2-7, with 10 bases fitting TRBD2. This CDR3 has 16 residues. Germline-derived CDR1 and CDR2 are MNHEY and SVGAGI. V lost 0 bases and J lost 1; bases outside the gene matches: 3. The DNA for the CDR3 is TGTGCCAGCAGTTACTCGAGAGCGGGAGGGTCCTACGAGCAGTACTTC. Its protein is CASSYSRAGGSYEQYF.

J is TRBJ2-7 and V is TRBV19; D is unresolved. V shed 3 bases and J shed 2 bases, with 8 bases lying between them. CDR1 is LNHDA and CDR2 is SQIVND in the germline V gene (reference sequence). This CDR3 comprises 13 residues. The CDR3 reads CASSIVDTYEQYF. CDR3 sequence (DNA): TGTGCCAGTAGTATCGTTGACACCTACGAGCAGTACTTC.

This chain joins TRBV5-1 and TRBJ2-3; weak D call: TRBD2 (5 bases). The CDR3 length is 14 residues. With 0 bases removed from V and 0 bases from J, the gap between germline ends came to 5 bases. Germline assignment: CDR1 SGHRS and CDR2 YFSETQ. The CDR3 region has the DNA TGCGCCAGCAGCTTGGGGGAGAGCACAGATACGCAGTATTTT. Translation: CASSLGESTDTQYF.

The genes are TRBV6-6 and TRBJ2-2; 10 bases map to TRBD2. The CDR3 loop spans 15 amino acids. Trimming took 5 bases from V and 3 from J; bases not matched to a gene: 3. Germline CDR1 and CDR2: MNHNY and SVGAGI (reference sequence). The CDR3 nucleotides are TGTGCCAGCAGTCTGAGCGGGAGGGACACCGGGGAGCTGTTTTTT. Protein: CASSLSGRDTGELFF.